One TCR beta chain is described in this entry. Antigen specificity is unknown. Treatment denoted: around 19 received Ad26.COV2.S at low or high dose, single or two shots; about 5 received placebo; per-sample allocation not given. At day 63 after the first vaccine or placebo injection, samples were drawn. This sample was included in a study of Ad26.COV2.S vaccination and SARS-CoV-2 variants. General observations from the study: Considerable breadth of spike-specific CD8+ and CD4+ T cell responses has reportedly been documented following vaccination.

The V gene lost 5 bases and the J gene lost 0 bases, with 11 bases spanning the gap. CDR3 length: 15 amino acids. Germline CDR1 and CDR2: LGHNA and YSLEER. Repertoires were generated with immunoSEQ multiplex PCR, while TCRdb's copy carries only in-frame clones and drops some. The sample has roughly 300,000 clones, about 86% seen once; the top ten hold roughly 10%. Here the sequenced sample was peripheral blood, taken in a trial of Ad26.COV2.S vaccine versus placebo. This TCR was sampled from a person aged 18-60 years who received the Ad26.COV2.S COVID-19 vaccine or a placebo. The J gene is TRBJ1-5, the V gene TRBV4-3; D remains ambiguous. CDR3 in amino acids: CASSVSGDSNQPQHF. In DNA, the CDR3 is TGCGCCAGCAGCGTGTCGGGCGATAGCAATCAGCCCCAGCATTTT.